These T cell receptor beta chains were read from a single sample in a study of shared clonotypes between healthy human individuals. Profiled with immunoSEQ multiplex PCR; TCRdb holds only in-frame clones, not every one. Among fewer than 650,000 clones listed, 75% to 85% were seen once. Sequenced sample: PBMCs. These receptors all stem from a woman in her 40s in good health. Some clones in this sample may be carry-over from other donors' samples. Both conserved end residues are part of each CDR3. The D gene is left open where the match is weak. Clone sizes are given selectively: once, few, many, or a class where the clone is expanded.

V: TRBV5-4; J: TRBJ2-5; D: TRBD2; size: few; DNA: TGTGCCAGCACCGATGGGCTAGCGGCGGAGCAGTACTTC; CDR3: CASTDGLAAEQYF
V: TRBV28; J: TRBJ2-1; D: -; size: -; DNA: TGTGCCAGCAGTCCGGCCGTGGACTACCTCGAGCAGTTCTTC; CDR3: CASSPAVDYLEQFF
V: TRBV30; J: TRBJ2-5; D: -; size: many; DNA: TGTGCCTGGAGTATATGGGACATGGGAGAGACCCAGTACTTC; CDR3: CAWSIWDMGETQYF
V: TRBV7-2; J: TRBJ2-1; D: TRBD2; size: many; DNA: TGTGCCAGCAGCTTGAGGTCGGGGACTAGCGGGAGACTTGAGCAGTTCTTC; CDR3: CASSLRSGTSGRLEQFF
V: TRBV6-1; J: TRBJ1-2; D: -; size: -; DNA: TGTGCCAGCCAAAGGGGTTCTACGGACGGCTACACCTTC; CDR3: CASQRGSTDGYTF
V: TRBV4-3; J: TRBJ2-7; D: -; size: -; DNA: TGCGCCAGCAGCCAAGACGTGGCGGGGGCGGACTACGAGCAGTACTTC; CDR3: CASSQDVAGADYEQYF
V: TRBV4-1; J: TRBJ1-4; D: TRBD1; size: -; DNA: TGCGCCAGCAGCCCAACAGGGGGTTGGGATGAAAAACTGTTTTTT; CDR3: CASSPTGGWDEKLFF
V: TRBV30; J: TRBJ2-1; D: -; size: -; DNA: TGTGCCTGGAACCCCACAGGGCGGGCTGTTGGGCAGTTCTTC; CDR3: CAWNPTGRAVGQFF
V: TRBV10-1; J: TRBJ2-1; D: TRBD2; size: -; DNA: TGCGCCAGCAGTCTTAGCGGGAGTCTGGAAAATGAGCAGTTCTTC; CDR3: CASSLSGSLENEQFF
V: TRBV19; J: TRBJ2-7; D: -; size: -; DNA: TGTGCCAGTAGTAACCCGGGACTCACCTACGAGCAGTACTTC; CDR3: CASSNPGLTYEQYF
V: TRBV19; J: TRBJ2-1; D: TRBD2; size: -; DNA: TGTGCCAGTATAAGACGCCCGGGAGCGGGGGGTCCCTACAATGAGCAGTTCTTC; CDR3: CASIRRPGAGGPYNEQFF
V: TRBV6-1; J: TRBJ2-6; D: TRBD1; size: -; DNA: TGTGCCGGAACAGGGGGTGGGTCTGGGGCCAACGTCCTGACTTTC; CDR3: CAGTGGGSGANVLTF
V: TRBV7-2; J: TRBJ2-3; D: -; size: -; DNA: TGTGCCAGCAGCTTAGTCCGGGAAGGGACAGATACGCAGTATTTT; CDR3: CASSLVREGTDTQYF
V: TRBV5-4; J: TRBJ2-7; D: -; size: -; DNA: TGTGCCAGCAGCGTCGACTGGAACTACGAGCAGTACTTC; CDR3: CASSVDWNYEQYF
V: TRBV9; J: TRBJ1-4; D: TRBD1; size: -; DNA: TGTGCCAGCAGCGCCGGGACAGGGGCTAATGAAAAACTGTTTTTT; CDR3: CASSAGTGANEKLFF